Below, 26 T cell receptor beta chains from the same sample are listed, as sequenced in a study of blood T cells in healthy people across ages. Primers used in a second PCR of about 6 to 11 cycles were a sample-barcoded 5' primer and a J-beta primer mix. TCRdb redid the calling of the 5' RACE reads with MiXCR, one entry per CDR3 protein. The table includes about 1.4 million distinct CDR3 sequences, approximately 59% detected once. Sequencing was done on a sample of blood. Source of these receptors: a man aged 18 to 30 in good health.

This rearrangement joins TRBV29-1 to TRBJ2-3; perhaps D is TRBD1 or TRBD2 (5 bases each). The germline V gene has CDR1 SQVTM and CDR2 ANQGSEA. The V and J ends lost 1 base and 6 bases respectively, with 11 bases between them. The CDR3 is 13 amino acids. The CDR3 protein is CSVEGGVDDTQYF. CDR3 nucleotide sequence: TGCAGCGTTGAAGGAGGGGTCGACGATACGCAGTATTTT.

This clonotype was seen a handful of times. The rearrangement uses TRBV6-2 or TRBV6-3 and TRBJ2-1, with TRBD2 matching 8 bases. CDR3 length: 16 residues. CDR1 MNHEY and CDR2 SVGEGT come from the germline V gene. The V gene end was trimmed by 2 bases and the J gene end by 4 bases; junction bases not matched to a gene: 7. The CDR3 reads CASSYTPGLVYNEQFF. The CDR3 DNA follows: TGTGCCAGCAGTTACACGCCGGGACTAGTTTACAATGAGCAGTTCTTC.

The chain joins TRBV14 to TRBJ1-4, with D unclear. V lost 0 bases to trimming and J lost 0 bases, with 8 bases between them. Per the germline V gene, CDR1 is SGHDN and CDR2 is FVKESK. The CDR3 spans 16 residues. This CDR3 is CASSQDLLATNEKLFF. The CDR3 DNA reads TGTGCCAGCAGCCAAGATCTACTTGCAACTAATGAAAAACTGTTTTTT. The full variable domain, its missing parts supplied by reference TRBV14 and TRBJ1-4, is EAGVTQFPSHSVIEKGQTVTLRCDPISGHDNLYWYRRVMGKEIKFLLHFVKESKQDESGMPNNRFLAERTGGTYSTLKVQPAELEDSGVYFCASSQDLLATNEKLFFGSGTQLSVL.

The rearrangement links TRBV5-5 to TRBJ1-2, with TRBD1 matching over 9 bases. CDR3 length equals 18 residues. V trimming: 6 bases; J trimming: 4 bases; junction bases outside the gene matches: 19. The germline V gene encodes CDR1 SGHKS and CDR2 YYEKEE (reference sequence). CDR3 loop: CASTSSGTGRASGYGYTF. CDR3 DNA: TGTGCCAGCACCTCCTCTGGGACAGGGAGGGCATCCGGCTATGGCTACACCTTC.

The chain recombines TRBV27 with TRBJ2-3, with 10 bases identical to TRBD2. The CDR3 runs 20 residues. The ends lost 7 bases at V and 1 base at J; junction bases unmatched: 20. CDR1 and CDR2 from the germline V gene are MNHEY and SMNVEV (reference sequence). DNA for the CDR3: TGTGCCAGCAATCCCAGCGGACTAGCGGTAAAGGGGGGTGGCACAGATACGCAGTATTTT. Translated, it gives CASNPSGLAVKGGGTDTQYF.

The chain couples TRBV20-1 to TRBJ2-5; no firm D call. Per the germline V gene, CDR1 is DFQATT and CDR2 is SNEGSKA (reference sequence). V was trimmed by 6 bases and J by 4 bases, leaving 12 bases between them. The CDR3 length is 12 residues. The CDR3 nucleotides are TGCAGTGCCCCCAATACGGCAGAGACCCAGTACTTC. It yields the protein CSAPNTAETQYF.

On this clonotype itself: A junction end diverges from the germline sequence, so it may reflect a read error. J is TRBJ2-7 and V is TRBV4-3, with TRBD1 matching 10 bases. The CDR3 is 15 residues long. Germline V lookup: CDR1 LGHNA, CDR2 YSLEER. CDR3 sequence: CASGQEGQGLYEQYF. In nucleotides, the CDR3 is TGCGCCAGCGGCCAAGAGGGACAGGGGCTCTACGAGCAGTACTTC.

A few counts support this clonotype. This chain links TRBV18 with TRBJ2-2; D gene uncertain. CDR3 length: 12 amino acids. Germline V gene data show CDR1 as KGHSH and CDR2 as LQKENI. V was clipped by 2 bases and J by 6 bases, with 4 bases between them. CDR3 bases: TGTGCCAGCTCACCAATCGCCGGGGAGCTGTTTTTT. This sequence encodes CASSPIAGELFF. The full variable domain, completed using reference TRBV18 and TRBJ2-2, is NAGVMQNPRHLVRRRGQEARLRCSPMKGHSHVYWYRQLPEEGLKFMVYLQKENIIDESGMPKERFSAEFPKEGPSILRIQQVVRGDSAAYFCASSPIAGELFFGEGSRLTVL.

The chain employs TRBV25-1 and TRBJ2-1; 7 bases map to TRBD2. Germline trimming cut 1 base from V and 3 bases from J; bases unmatched to any gene: 6. This CDR3 has 16 amino acids. Germline values: CDR1 MGHDK, CDR2 SYGVNS. The CDR3 loop is CASSESAGTIYNEQFF. The CDR3 DNA reads as TGTGCCAGCAGTGAATCCGCCGGGACTATCTACAATGAGCAGTTCTTC.

This clonotype has only a few counts. The V call is TRBV7-8, the J call TRBJ2-1; 8 bases map to TRBD2. The germline V gene encodes CDR1 SGHVS and CDR2 FQNEAQ. V was clipped by 1 base and J by 10 bases; unmatched bases: 15. This CDR3 is 17 amino acids long. CDR3 nucleotides: TGTGCCAGCAGCTTAGTATTCCGGCTAGCGGGCAGGGAGGAGCAGTTCTTC. It translates to CASSLVFRLAGREEQFF.

This clonotype was picked up a small number of times. This chain joins TRBV4-2 and TRBJ2-3; 10 bases align to TRBD2. Germline V CDR1 and CDR2: LGHNA, YNFKEQ. V shed 0 bases, J shed 5 bases, and the junction held 8 bases outside the gene matches. The CDR3 contains 17 residues. CDR3 nucleotides: TGTGCCAGCAGCCAAGACCTAGGGGGACTAGCGAAAGATACGCAGTATTTT. It encodes CASSQDLGGLAKDTQYF.

This clonotype was seen a few times. The rearrangement uses TRBV10-3 and TRBJ1-1; D is unclear. CDR1 ENHRY and CDR2 SYGVKD come from the germline V gene. CDR3 size: 13 residues. V lost 5 bases, J lost 3 bases, and 10 bases lay in between. In nucleotides, the CDR3 is TGTGCCATCAGTAATGGTTGGGACACTGAAGCTTTCTTT. This gives the protein CAISNGWDTEAFF.

V and J are TRBV6-5 and TRBJ2-4, with TRBD2 identical over 7 bases. The CDR3 covers 13 residues. Unmatched junction bases numbered 3, after V lost 5 bases and J lost 5 bases. Germline lookup yields CDR1 MNHEY and CDR2 SVGAGI. CDR3 region: CASSNGGENIQYF. As DNA, the CDR3 is TGTGCCAGCAGTAATGGGGGGGAAAACATTCAGTACTTC.

This clonotype was observed a single time. V gene TRBV4-2 combines with J gene TRBJ2-7, with D tentatively TRBD1 (6 bases). Trimming took 4 bases from V and 2 from J, leaving 12 bases between them. The CDR3 is 14 amino acids. The germline V gene encodes CDR1 LGHNA and CDR2 YNFKEQ. The CDR3 protein is CASSLNRDPYEQYF. CDR3 bases: TGTGCCAGCAGCCTTAACAGGGATCCCTACGAGCAGTACTTC.

In DNA form, the CDR3 reads TGCAGCGTTGAGGCGGGACAGGCCACCTACGAGCAGTACTTC. Translating it yields CSVEAGQATYEQYF. This sequence joins TRBV29-1 and TRBJ2-7, with 8 bases fitting TRBD1. This CDR3 region has 14 residues. Germline-derived CDR1 and CDR2 are SQVTM and ANQGSEA. The trim removed 3 bases at V and 2 bases at J, leaving 6 bases unmatched.

This clonotype turned up a few times. This rearrangement joins TRBV11-2 to TRBJ2-7, with TRBD2 as a possible D gene (6 bases). The CDR3 contains 14 residues. V was trimmed by 5 bases and J by 4 bases, leaving 15 bases between them. Germline V CDR1 and CDR2: SGHAT, FQNNGV. CDR3 DNA: TGTGCCAGCAGCCAACCCACGGGGAGGTACGAGCAGTACTTC. As protein: CASSQPTGRYEQYF.

This clonotype was detected only a few times. The V gene is TRBV2, the J gene TRBJ2-4; no reliable D call. The CDR3 is made up of 13 amino acids. The germline V gene has CDR1 SNHLY and CDR2 FYNNEI. The ends were cut back, 6 bases at V and 0 bases at J, with 6 bases in the middle. The CDR3 sequence is CASRSGAKNIQYF. In DNA, the CDR3 is TGTGCCAGCAGATCGGGAGCCAAAAACATTCAGTACTTC.

The V call is TRBV18, the J call TRBJ2-3, with TRBD2 matching over 8 bases. Germline V gives CDR1 KGHSH, CDR2 LQKENI. The CDR3 is 17 amino acids. The V gene end was trimmed by 3 bases and the J gene end by 0 bases; junction bases not matched to a gene: 8. The DNA for the CDR3 is TGTGCCAGCTCACCCAGGACTAGCTCTTCTAGCACAGATACGCAGTATTTT. It translates to CASSPRTSSSSTDTQYF.

The chain carries TRBV6-5 and TRBJ2-1; 8 nucleotides match TRBD2. V trimming: 0 bases; J trimming: 7 bases; junction bases outside the gene matches: 5. The CDR3 runs 15 residues. Germline V gives CDR1 MNHEY, CDR2 SVGAGI. CDR3 sequence reads: CASSYSVAGRNEQFF. The CDR3 bases are TGTGCCAGCAGTTACTCCGTAGCGGGGAGGAATGAGCAGTTCTTC.

This chain uses TRBV7-8 with TRBJ2-4; either TRBD1 or TRBD2 may fit D (6 bases each). The CDR3 contains 17 residues. In germline, CDR1 is SGHVS, CDR2 FQNEAQ. V was trimmed by 0 bases and J by 1 base, leaving 13 bases between them. The CDR3 here is CASSLARGARAKNIQYF. CDR3 nucleotide sequence: TGTGCCAGCAGCTTAGCGAGGGGGGCTAGGGCCAAAAACATTCAGTACTTC. The full variable domain, completed using reference TRBV7-8 and TRBJ2-4, is GAGVSQSPRYKVAKRGQDVALRCDPISGHVSLFWYQQALGQGPEFLTYFQNEAQLDKSGLPSDRFFAERPEGSVSTLKIQRTQQEDSAVYLCASSLARGARAKNIQYFGAGTRLSVL.

This rearrangement joins TRBV27 to TRBJ2-1; 8 bases match TRBD2. From germline, CDR1 is MNHEY and CDR2 SMNVEV (reference sequence). The trim removed 4 bases at V and 9 bases at J, leaving 8 bases unmatched. The CDR3 is 14 amino acids. CDR3 amino acids: CASSSGLAISEQFF. The CDR3 DNA is TGTGCCAGCAGTTCCGGACTAGCCATCAGTGAGCAGTTCTTC.

The V gene is TRBV29-1, the J gene TRBJ1-3; no clear D. There are 14 residues in the CDR3. V lost 3 bases to trimming and J lost 0 bases, with 9 bases between them. CDR1 is SQVTM and CDR2 is ANQGSEA in the germline V gene. CDR3 DNA sequence: TGCAGCGTTGAGGGGAGTATCTCTGGAAACACCATATATTTT. Protein sequence: CSVEGSISGNTIYF.

The chain combines TRBV6-1 with TRBJ1-2; 7 nucleotides agree with TRBD1. CDR3 size: 12 residues. In germline, CDR1 is MNHNS, CDR2 SASEGT. Unmatched junction bases numbered 8, after V lost 8 bases and J lost 8 bases. The CDR3 DNA reads TGTGCCAGCTTTGAGGGGGCGTACGGCTACACCTTC. Its translation: CASFEGAYGYTF.

The J gene is TRBJ1-6, the V gene TRBV11-2; the match to TRBD1 covers 9 bases. Germline assignment: CDR1 SGHAT and CDR2 FQNNGV. The CDR3 is 16 residues long. Unmatched junction bases numbered 9, after V lost 3 bases and J lost 9 bases. Here the CDR3 DNA reads TGTGCCAGCAGCTTTGGCGAGACAGGGGGTTTTTCACCCCTCCACTTT. Amino acid sequence: CASSFGETGGFSPLHF.

CDR3 DNA sequence: TGCAGTGCTAGAACAGGGGGCCTCAATGAGCAGTTCTTC. Protein sequence: CSARTGGLNEQFF. The J gene is TRBJ2-1, the V gene TRBV20-1; 9 bases align to TRBD1. Germline CDR1 and CDR2: DFQATT and SNEGSKA (reference sequence). V dropped 2 bases and J dropped 6; count of bases not matched to a gene: 2. The CDR3 totals 13 residues.

The V call is TRBV28, the J call TRBJ2-5; D perhaps matches TRBD1 (5 bases). Per the germline V gene, CDR1 is MDHEN and CDR2 is SYDVKM. The CDR3 has 17 amino acids. V was pared by 5 bases and J by 1 base, with 20 bases between. This CDR3 is CASSPLQGVQFQETQYF. The DNA of the CDR3 is TGTGCCAGCAGTCCCCTCCAGGGTGTACAGTTCCAAGAGACCCAGTACTTC.